This TCR beta chain appears in the sequencing data of a study of OX40 agonist ivuxolimab in advanced cancers. Describing the broader study: Ivuxolimab was an agonistic, fully human IgG2 monoclonal antibody directed against OX40 (CD134), a costimulatory receptor. Intravenous ivuxolimab was administered to patients every 2 weeks at six dose levels: 0.01, 0.1, 0.3, 1.5, 3 and 10 mg/kg. Of the 50 or so patients in dose escalation, around 20 had hepatocellular carcinoma, some 15 had melanoma, 9 had renal cell carcinoma and 9 had head and neck cancer. In the dose-escalation cohort, 75% to 90% of patients were male, and the mean age was around 60 years with a range of about 20 to 80. Patients were allowed to have had prior anti-PD-1, anti-PD-L1 or anti-CTLA-4 therapy, and more than 35% of the dose-escalation patients had been treated with checkpoint inhibitors. Partial responses occurred in three dose-escalation patients, of whom one had hepatocellular carcinoma and two had cutaneous melanoma. The purpose of peripheral TCRbeta sequencing was to test whether ivuxolimab changed TCR sequence diversity and led to clonal T-cell expansion. The monotherapy dose-escalation portion (N of about 52 patients) of the phase I ivuxolimab trial is reported in the paper. The study at large found these results: Low levels of normalized T-cell clonal expansion were also seen in some nonresponding patients. In the 0.1-3.0 mg/kg groups, partial responders were among the patients with the lowest normalized peripheral clonal expansion, particularly in CD8+ T cells. On average, CD8+ T cells showed more expanded clones than CD4+ T cells after ivuxolimab. The antigen specificity of the peripheral T cells that underwent clonal expansion was not determined. Clonal expansion of both CD4+ and CD8+ blood T cells was observed from baseline to week 6 at doses 0.1 to 3.0 mg/kg.

Patients with a history of autoimmune disease or receiving systemic immunosuppression were excluded from the trial. Peripheral blood for TCR sequencing was collected from all dose cohorts at baseline, on cycle 4 day 1, and on cycle 7 day 1. Samples came from an open-label, multicenter, first-in-human phase I dose-escalation trial of ivuxolimab. Adults with locally advanced or metastatic head and neck squamous cell, hepatocellular, melanoma or renal cell carcinoma were enrolled in the trial. CD4+ and CD8+ T cells were sorted separately from peripheral blood before TCR sequencing. A remark on this clone: No cognate antigen has been identified for it. No qualities accompany the bases; no much larger clone lies one base away.

To sequence the TCRbeta CDR3 region, genomic DNA was isolated from the sorted cells. TCRbeta CDR3 regions were sequenced using the immunoSEQ Assay. TCRdb provides this immuneACCESS table in a form limited to in-frame rearrangements. Some clones are lacking; in checked studies, under half of them reflect an unresolved V gene, and why the rest are absent is not known. This sample gives about 13,000 clones in total; 84% of them show up just once. 20% to 30% of the sample is taken by the ten largest. This TCR came from an adult with an advanced solid tumor such as melanoma, head and neck, liver or kidney cancer. The source was CD4+ or CD8+ T cells sorted from blood, collected in a trial of the OX40 agonist ivuxolimab.

The DNA is as follows: TGTGCCAGCAGCCCCACTAGCGGGGCAAGGAGGCAGTTCTTC. This is translated as CASSPTSGARRQFF. The chain links TRBV11-2 with TRBJ2-1, and TRBD2 matches 10 of the central bases. The CDR3 contains 14 residues, cysteine and phenylalanine counted. Only the CDR3 part of the read is kept: 42 bases, read in frame from the first base. Trimming leaves V shorter by 5 bases and J shorter by 12 bases, with the junction holding 10 bases beyond the gene matches. The CDR1 and CDR2 encoded by the germline V gene are SGHAT and FQNNGV.